The 5 T cell receptor beta chains below come from one sample, sequenced in a study of somatic mutations in cytotoxic T cells in rheumatoid arthritis. The method was immunoSEQ multiplex PCR; TCRdb's version includes in-frame clones alone and lacks a portion of them. The table records 15,000 to 20,000 clones, about four fifths of them present only once. Sequencing was done on a sample of CD8+ T cells sorted from blood. The receptors come from an adult with rheumatoid arthritis.

J is TRBJ2-2 and V is TRBV13; the match to TRBD2 covers 8 bases. J gave up 2 bases and V 5 bases, and 4 bases lay outside the gene matches. This CDR3 is 15 amino acids long. The germline gives CDR1 PRHDT, CDR2 FYEKMQ (reference sequence). CDR3 protein: CASSPGLENTGELFF. The CDR3, as DNA: TGTGCCAGCAGCCCGGGACTAGAAAACACCGGGGAGCTGTTTTTT.

This clone was recorded a few times. The rearrangement uses TRBV19 and TRBJ2-7; perhaps TRBD2 as D (5 bases). From germline, CDR1 is LNHDA and CDR2 SQIVND (reference sequence). The CDR3 runs to 15 residues. V lost 1 base to trimming and J lost 2 bases, with 12 bases between them. The chain's CDR3 is CASSIGTGEAYEQYF. CDR3 coding DNA: TGTGCCAGTAGTATAGGGACTGGGGAAGCCTACGAGCAGTACTTC.

The rearrangement joins TRBV4-1 to TRBJ1-4; no firm D call. The germline CDR1 and CDR2 sequences are MGHRA and YSYEKL. The CDR3 covers 13 residues. Trimming pared 0 bases from V and 7 bases from J, leaving 6 bases between. The CDR3 DNA reads as TGCGCCAGCAGCCAAGATATGGGTGAAAAACTGTTTTTT. This gives the protein CASSQDMGEKLFF.

This clone is large (0.1 to 1%). This CDR3 reads CASSLTFAGGYTF. CDR3 in DNA: TGTGCCAGCAGCTTAACATTTGCCGGTGGCTACACCTTC. The rearrangement uses TRBV7-2 and TRBJ1-2; no firm D call. Between the trimmed V and J ends, which lost 2 bases and 7 bases, there was a span of 11 bases. CDR1 SGHTA and CDR2 FQGNSA come from the germline V gene. The CDR3 totals 13 residues.

The J gene is TRBJ1-2, the V gene TRBV30; D not resolved. This CDR3 contains 12 residues. Trimming cost V 2 bases and J 8 bases, with 12 bases left between them. The germline V gene encodes CDR1 GTSNPN and CDR2 SVGIG (reference sequence). CDR3 amino acids: CAWSPLEGGYTF. The CDR3 bases are TGTGCCTGGAGTCCCTTGGAGGGCGGCTACACCTTC.